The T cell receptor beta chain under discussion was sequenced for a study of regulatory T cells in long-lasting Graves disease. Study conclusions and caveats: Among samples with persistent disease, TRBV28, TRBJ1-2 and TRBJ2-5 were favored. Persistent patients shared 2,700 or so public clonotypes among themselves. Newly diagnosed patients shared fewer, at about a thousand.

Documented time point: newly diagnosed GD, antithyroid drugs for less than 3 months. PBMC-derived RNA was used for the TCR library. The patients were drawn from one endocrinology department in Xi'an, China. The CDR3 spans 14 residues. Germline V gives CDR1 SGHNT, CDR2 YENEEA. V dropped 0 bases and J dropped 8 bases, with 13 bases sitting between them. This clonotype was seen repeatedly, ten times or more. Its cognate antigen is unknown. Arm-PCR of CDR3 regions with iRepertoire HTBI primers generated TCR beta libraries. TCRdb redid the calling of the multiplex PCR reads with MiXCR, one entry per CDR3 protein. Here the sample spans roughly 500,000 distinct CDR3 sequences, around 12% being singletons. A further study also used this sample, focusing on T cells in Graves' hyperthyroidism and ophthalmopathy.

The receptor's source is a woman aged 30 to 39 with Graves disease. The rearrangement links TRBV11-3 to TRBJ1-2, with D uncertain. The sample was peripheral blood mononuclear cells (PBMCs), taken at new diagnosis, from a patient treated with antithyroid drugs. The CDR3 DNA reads TGTGCCAGCAGCTTAGATGGCGAGACACACGGCTACACCTTC. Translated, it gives CASSLDGETHGYTF.